The sequence of this T cell receptor (beta chain) was determined in a study of T cell responses to AZD1222 COVID-19 vaccine. Using immunoSEQ multiplex PCR, the repertoire was profiled, and TCRdb retains in-frame clones only, with some absent. Of some 130,000 clones in the sample, about nine tenths are singletons; the top ten hold approximately 8.8%. This TCR derives from an adult who received the AZD1222 COVID-19 vaccine. Sequenced material: peripheral blood, taken 28 days after the second AZD1222 dose.

The CDR3 is CASSLARQPPFNYGYTF. DNA of the CDR3: TGTGCCAGCAGCTTAGCGCGTCAGCCCCCATTCAACTATGGCTACACCTTC. The rearrangement uses TRBV7-2 and TRBJ1-2; D is uncertain. The CDR3 contains 17 residues. Germline V gene data show CDR1 as SGHTA and CDR2 as FQGNSA. Trimming took off 0 bases at V and 2 bases at J, with 16 bases between the two ends.